Presented here are 14 T cell receptor beta chains from one specimen sequenced in a study of T cells in Graves' hyperthyroidism and ophthalmopathy. Researchers amplified the TCR beta CDR3 regions from RNA transcripts. During a first-round RT-PCR of the TCR CDR3, the HTBI primer set was used. One entry per CDR3 protein, called by TCRdb with MiXCR from the multiplex PCR reads. The sample consists of 550,000 to 800,000 distinct CDR3 sequences, 16% of them appearing once. The material sequenced was blood. Receptor source: a man younger than 30 with Graves' hyperthyroidism.

This clonotype was seen at least ten times. The chain recombines TRBV27 with TRBJ1-6, with D possibly TRBD1 on 5 matching bases. Trimming removed 6 bases at V and 9 bases at J, with 15 bases between. The CDR3 totals 14 residues. In germline, CDR1 is MNHEY, CDR2 SMNVEV (reference sequence). The CDR3 loop reads CASRRLGAGSPLHF. In nucleotides, the CDR3 is TGTGCCAGCAGGAGACTTGGGGCGGGTTCACCCCTCCACTTT.

This clonotype was recorded at least ten times. This rearrangement joins TRBV28 to TRBJ2-1; TRBD2 aligns across 10 bases. The length of the CDR3 is 15 residues. Germline lookup yields CDR1 MDHEN and CDR2 SYDVKM. V was clipped by 6 bases and J by 0 bases; unmatched bases: 2. The CDR3 sequence is CASRAGGSSYNEQFF. The DNA of the CDR3 is TGTGCCAGCAGAGCGGGAGGGAGCTCCTACAATGAGCAGTTCTTC.

The table lists this clonotype with many counts. The chain combines TRBV7-9 with TRBJ2-3; possible D gene TRBD2, 6 bases. The ends were cut back, 5 bases at V and 6 bases at J, with 9 bases in the middle. The V gene's germline CDR1 is SEHNR and CDR2 FQNEAQ (reference sequence). The CDR3 runs 12 residues. CDR3 sequence (DNA): TGTGCCAGCAGCGCAGGAGGGGATACGCAGTATTTT. Its translation: CASSAGGDTQYF.

The chain has TRBV15 and TRBJ2-7; 12 nucleotides match TRBD2. The germline V gene has CDR1 LNHNV and CDR2 YYDKDF (reference sequence). J was trimmed by 0 bases and V by 0 bases; bases with no gene match: 0. The CDR3 sequence is 16 residues long. CDR3 DNA sequence: TGTGCCACCAGCAGAGAGACTAGCGGGGGCTCCTACGAGCAGTACTTC. Its translation is CATSRETSGGSYEQYF.

This clonotype was observed a handful of times. The V call is TRBV20-1, the J call TRBJ2-7; D is perhaps TRBD2 (5 bases). Trimming took off 0 bases at V and 3 bases at J, with 15 bases between the two ends. Germline V gene sequence: CDR1 DFQATT, CDR2 SNEGSKA (reference sequence). The CDR3 runs to 15 residues. CDR3 DNA: TGCAGTGCTAGAGATACCCGGGGTGGATTCTACGAGCAGTACTTC. This gives the protein CSARDTRGGFYEQYF.

V usage is TRBV3-1 and J usage is TRBJ1-3; D ambiguous. The CDR3 length is 14 residues. The ends were cut back, 0 bases at V and 2 bases at J, with 5 bases in the middle. Germline V gives CDR1 LGHDT, CDR2 YNNKEL (reference sequence). The CDR3 here is CASSQEHTGNTIYF. CDR3 DNA: TGTGCCAGCAGCCAAGAACACACTGGAAACACCATATATTTT.

This clonotype was counted at least ten times. The J gene is TRBJ2-1, the V gene TRBV7-2, with TRBD2 matching 16 bases. The germline V gene has CDR1 SGHTA and CDR2 FQGNSA. The trim removed 5 bases at V and 6 bases at J, leaving 7 bases unmatched. The CDR3 length is 17 residues. CDR3 nucleotide sequence: TGTGCCAGCAGCCAGGGACTAGCGGGAGGGCCCTTCAATGAGCAGTTCTTC. Protein product: CASSQGLAGGPFNEQFF.

This clonotype has more than one count but fewer than ten. V is TRBV5-8 and J is TRBJ1-5, with D hard to call. The germline gives CDR1 SGHTS, CDR2 YDEGEE. Trimming shortened V by 4 bases and J by 3 bases, and 5 bases separated the two germline ends. The CDR3 covers 12 residues. CDR3 bases: TGTGCCAGCAGCCCGAACAATCAGCCCCAGCATTTT. It translates to CASSPNNQPQHF.

V usage is TRBV19 and J usage is TRBJ2-2; D might be TRBD2 (5 bases). The CDR3 loop spans 15 amino acids. The V gene lost 5 bases and the J gene lost 5 bases, with 15 bases spanning the gap. Per the germline V gene, CDR1 is LNHDA and CDR2 is SQIVND (reference sequence). Here the CDR3 reads CASSSTGRVTGELFF. CDR3 DNA: TGTGCCAGTAGTTCGACGGGAAGGGTTACCGGGGAGCTGTTTTTT.

In this sample, this clonotype turned up a few times. This chain uses TRBV5-6 with TRBJ2-7, with TRBD1 matching 7 bases. Germline loops: CDR1 SGHDT, CDR2 YYEEEE. Unmatched junction bases numbered 12, after V lost 5 bases and J lost 4 bases. CDR3 length equals 15 residues. CDR3 in DNA: TGTGCCAGCAGGCCCGGACAGGCCGCACTTTACGAGCAGTACTTC. Protein sequence: CASRPGQAALYEQYF.

CDR3 sequence reads: CASSYTVNEQFF. The CDR3 nucleotides are TGTGCCAGCAGTTACACCGTCAATGAGCAGTTCTTC. This chain links TRBV6-2 or TRBV6-3 with TRBJ2-1; D is ambiguous. The CDR3 loop spans 12 amino acids. Trimming left V 2 bases short and J 6 bases short, with 5 bases between. The V gene's germline CDR1 is MNHEY and CDR2 SVGEGT.

This clonotype occurred many times. The V and J genes are TRBV7-2 and TRBJ2-7, with 7 positions matching TRBD1. With 6 bases clipped from V and 2 bases from J, the junction kept 16 bases outside the gene matches. Germline CDR1 is SGHTA and CDR2 is FQGNSA. The CDR3 is 17 residues long. In DNA form, the CDR3 reads TGTGCCAGCAGACTAAGAGCGGCAGGGGGAGACACCTACGAGCAGTACTTC. Protein product: CASRLRAAGGDTYEQYF.

This clonotype turned up a few times. The rearrangement uses TRBV28 and TRBJ1-2, with TRBD1 identical over 7 bases. This CDR3 comprises 15 residues. CDR1 is MDHEN, CDR2 SYDVKM, per germline. V was clipped by 6 bases and J by 3 bases; unmatched bases: 10. The CDR3 here is CASSPWTGKYYGYTF. DNA of the CDR3: TGTGCCAGCAGCCCCTGGACAGGAAAGTACTATGGCTACACCTTC.

The CDR3 DNA sequence: TGTGCCAGCAGCTTGACCCTTCCCAGGGCCGGGGAGCTGTTTTTT. It translates to CASSLTLPRAGELFF. This chain connects TRBV7-9 to TRBJ2-2, with D possibly matching TRBD1 (5 bases). The germline V gene has CDR1 SEHNR and CDR2 FQNEAQ (reference sequence). This CDR3 has 15 residues. V lost 3 bases, J lost 6 bases, and 14 bases lay in between.